The 14 T cell receptor beta chains reported below all come from one sample, sequenced in a study of blood T cell repertoires in COVID-19. Clones were sequenced by immunoSEQ multiplex PCR, and TCRdb holds only the in-frame ones, with some missing. This repertoire shows approximately 190,000 clones, roughly 90% found once; its top ten account for roughly 6.2%. The sequencing sample was made of peripheral blood. The receptor set was obtained from a woman aged 40 to 50 who had recovered from COVID-19.

This chain links TRBV27 with TRBJ2-2; TRBD2 agrees at 10 bases. Germline trimming cut 5 bases from V and 6 bases from J; bases unmatched to any gene: 9. The CDR3 extends over 16 amino acids. CDR1 is MNHEY and CDR2 is SMNVEV in the germline V gene (reference sequence). CDR3 region: CASSTSGTSVPGELFF. The CDR3 nucleotides read TGTGCCAGCAGTACATCCGGGACTAGCGTCCCCGGGGAGCTGTTTTTT.

The chain uses TRBV2 and TRBJ2-1; 10 bases fit TRBD2. With 2 bases clipped from V and 6 bases from J, the junction kept 1 base outside the gene matches. The CDR3 spans 14 residues. Germline CDR1 and CDR2: SNHLY and FYNNEI. The CDR3 sequence is CASSESSGSNEQFF. In nucleotides, the CDR3 is TGTGCCAGCAGTGAATCTAGCGGGAGCAATGAGCAGTTCTTC.

This clone occurred once. The rearrangement links TRBV11-2 to TRBJ2-7; no clear D gene. V lost 1 base and J 3 bases, leaving 4 bases between the germline ends. Germline lookup yields CDR1 SGHAT and CDR2 FQNNGV. CDR3 length: 12 residues. In DNA, the CDR3 is TGTGCCAGCAGCTTAGGTATCTACGAGCAGTACTTC. Encoded protein: CASSLGIYEQYF.

This sequence joins TRBV15 and TRBJ2-1; TRBD2 matches 11 bases. There are 23 residues in the CDR3. The junction had 23 bases not matched to a gene; V was cut back by 0 bases and J by 4 bases. Germline V CDR1 and CDR2: LNHNV, YYDKDF (reference sequence). CDR3 amino acids: CATSRDPVTGTGTLAGGYNEQFF. CDR3 sequence (DNA): TGTGCCACCAGCAGAGATCCGGTTACCGGGACAGGGACGCTAGCGGGAGGATACAATGAGCAGTTCTTC.

This clone was seen a few times. The chain recombines TRBV7-9 with TRBJ1-5; a possible D gene is TRBD1 (5 bases). V was shortened by 5 bases and J by 7 bases, with 9 bases between the two germline ends. This CDR3 has 12 amino acids. Germline values: CDR1 SEHNR, CDR2 FQNEAQ (reference sequence). The CDR3 region is CASSRDSQPQHF. CDR3 nucleotide sequence: TGTGCCAGCAGCCGAGACAGCCAGCCCCAGCATTTT.

This chain joins TRBV6-5 and TRBJ2-7, with a weak D call TRBD1 (5 bases). CDR1 is MNHEY and CDR2 is SVGAGI in the germline V gene. With 6 bases removed from V and 5 bases from J, the gap between germline ends came to 14 bases. The CDR3 has 13 amino acids. The CDR3 sequence is CASSPPGQNEQYF. The CDR3, as DNA: TGTGCCAGCAGCCCCCCAGGGCAGAACGAGCAGTACTTC.

The chain joins TRBV30 to TRBJ2-3, with 12 bases fitting TRBD2. CDR1 is GTSNPN, CDR2 SVGIG, per germline (reference sequence). V shed 2 bases, J shed 6 bases, and the junction held 12 bases outside the gene matches. The CDR3 length is 17 residues. CDR3 residues: CAWSPTRTSGKGDTQYF. CDR3 in DNA: TGTGCCTGGAGTCCCACAAGGACTAGCGGGAAGGGGGATACGCAGTATTTT.

The chain employs TRBV11-2 and TRBJ1-6; maybe TRBD1 (5 bases). The CDR3 is 16 residues long. The germline V gene encodes CDR1 SGHAT and CDR2 FQNNGV. Trimming cost V 2 bases and J 3 bases, with 11 bases left between them. The CDR3 sequence: CASSLTLGGYNSPLHF. CDR3 bases: TGTGCCAGCAGCTTAACGCTCGGGGGCTATAATTCACCCCTCCACTTT.

The gene calls are TRBV3-1 (or the pseudogene TRBV3-2) and TRBJ2-5; 7 bases align to TRBD2. Germline V gene data show CDR1 as LGHDT and CDR2 as YNNKEL (reference sequence). With 1 base clipped from V and 0 bases from J, the junction kept 8 bases outside the gene matches. This CDR3 has 17 amino acids. The CDR3 loop reads CASSQGAGTMYQETQYF. As DNA, the CDR3 is TGTGCCAGCAGCCAAGGGGCAGGGACTATGTACCAAGAGACCCAGTACTTC.

The chain uses TRBV19 and TRBJ2-5, with TRBD1 matching over 8 bases. This CDR3 comprises 13 residues. J gave up 5 bases and V 8 bases, and 7 bases lay outside the gene matches. From germline, CDR1 is LNHDA and CDR2 SQIVND (reference sequence). The CDR3 here is CASSMTGAETQYF. The CDR3 bases are TGTGCCAGTTCTATGACAGGGGCGGAGACCCAGTACTTC.

The V and J genes are TRBV7-2 and TRBJ1-5, with 7 bases identical to TRBD1. Trimming at V came to 2 bases and at J to 4 bases, leaving 5 bases not matched to a gene. This CDR3 spans 15 amino acids. Germline CDR1 and CDR2: SGHTA and FQGNSA. CDR3 sequence reads: CASSLSGQLNQPQHF. The DNA of the CDR3 is TGTGCCAGCAGCTTATCGGGACAGCTTAATCAGCCCCAGCATTTT. Looking up the rest from reference TRBV7-2 and TRBJ1-5 gives the full variable domain: GAGVSQSPSNKVTEKGKDVELRCDPISGHTALYWYRQSLGQGLEFLIYFQGNSAPDKSGLPSDRFSAERTGGSVSTLTIQRTQQEDSAVYLCASSLSGQLNQPQHFGDGTRLSIL.

The DNA of the CDR3 is TGTGCCAGCAGCTTGGAGTACGGAGGGGAAGCTTTCTTT. Protein sequence: CASSLEYGGEAFF. The chain employs TRBV7-3 and TRBJ1-1; D is unresolved. The CDR3 runs to 13 residues. Germline values: CDR1 SGHTA, CDR2 FQGTGA. Trimming stripped 3 bases from V and 8 bases from J, with 13 bases between.

The rearrangement uses TRBV5-1 and TRBJ1-5; possibly TRBD1 for D (6 bases). The CDR3 length is 15 residues. Looked up from germline, CDR1 is SGHRS and CDR2 is YFSETQ. Deletions cut 3 bases from V and 1 base from J, with 11 bases between. Here the CDR3 DNA reads TGCGCCAGCAGCTGGGGCGGGGGCAGCAATCAGCCCCAGCATTTT. This gives the protein CASSWGGGSNQPQHF.

This chain uses TRBV2 with TRBJ1-5, with D possibly being TRBD1 (5 bases). Trimming cost V 4 bases and J 7 bases, with 11 bases left between them. CDR3 size: 13 residues. Per the germline V gene, CDR1 is SNHLY and CDR2 is FYNNEI. CDR3 in amino acids: CASSVQGGQPQHF. The CDR3 DNA follows: TGTGCCAGCAGTGTCCAGGGTGGACAGCCCCAGCATTTT.